A single sample gave rise to the 13 T cell receptor beta chains below, sequenced in a study of blood T cells in healthy people across ages. Next came a second PCR, run for about 7 to 12 cycles, which used a sample-barcoded 5' primer along with a J-beta primer mix. One entry per CDR3 protein results from TCRdb running MiXCR on the 5' RACE reads. The table lists some 1.4 million distinct CDR3 sequences, 35% to 45% of them singletons. The sequencing input was blood. All receptors derive from a woman aged 18-29 years in good health.

This clonotype was detected a few times. The rearrangement uses TRBV6-5 and TRBJ2-3, with 13 bases matching TRBD2. The germline V gene encodes CDR1 MNHEY and CDR2 SVGAGI. This CDR3 is built from 16 residues. Trimming cost V 2 bases and J 6 bases; bases outside gene matches: 5. CDR3 nucleotide sequence: TGTGCCAGCAGTTACGGGGGACTAGCGGGGATGGATACGCAGTATTTT. Translation: CASSYGGLAGMDTQYF.

This clonotype occurred once. The chain links TRBV2 to TRBJ1-1; D unresolved. This CDR3 is built from 11 residues. V was pared by 2 bases and J by 5 bases, with 3 bases between. Germline loops: CDR1 SNHLY, CDR2 FYNNEI. The CDR3 is CASSELTEAFF. CDR3 sequence (DNA): TGTGCCAGCAGTGAACTGACTGAAGCTTTCTTT.

The genes are TRBV20-1 and TRBJ1-1; no definite D call. Germline V CDR1 and CDR2: DFQATT, SNEGSKA (reference sequence). V was shortened by 1 base and J by 0 bases, with 12 bases between the two germline ends. The CDR3 extends over 15 amino acids. In DNA, the CDR3 is TGCAGTGCTAGAGTCCTTGCTGCGTTGAACACTGAAGCTTTCTTT. Its protein is CSARVLAALNTEAFF.

A word on this clonotype: A junction end diverges from the germline sequence, so it may reflect a read error. In DNA, the CDR3 is TGTGTCAGCAGGGACAGGGGGAACTACGAGCAGTACTTC. It codes for CVSRDRGNYEQYF. The V call is TRBV5-4, the J call TRBJ2-7, with 11 bases identical to TRBD1. CDR3 size: 13 residues. CDR1 is SGHNT, CDR2 YYREEE, per germline (reference sequence).

This sequence joins TRBV5-1 and TRBJ1-2, with a tentative D call TRBD1 (5 bases). Germline V gene lookup returns CDR1 SGHRS and CDR2 YFSETQ. This CDR3 spans 15 amino acids. V was cut by 3 bases and J by 7 bases, with 19 bases left in between. The CDR3 region is CASSSDGHIGSGYTF. In DNA, the CDR3 is TGCGCCAGCAGCTCGGACGGACACATTGGAAGTGGCTACACCTTC.

The rearrangement links TRBV28 to TRBJ1-2; D gene uncertain. This CDR3 is built from 12 residues. V lost 7 bases to trimming and J lost 4 bases, with 10 bases between them. Germline V CDR1 and CDR2: MDHEN, SYDVKM. The DNA of the CDR3 is TGTGCCAGCATGAGCACGACCTATGGCTACACCTTC. Translating it yields CASMSTTYGYTF.

This clonotype has more than one count but fewer than ten. This sequence joins TRBV11-1 and TRBJ2-3, with 7 positions matching TRBD1. V gave up 3 bases and J gave up 4 bases; unmatched junction bases: 1. Germline V gene sequence: CDR1 SGHAT, CDR2 FQDESV (reference sequence). This CDR3 has 13 amino acids. The CDR3 loop reads CASSFTGADTQYF. The CDR3 bases are TGTGCCAGCAGCTTTACAGGGGCAGATACGCAGTATTTT.

The table lists this clonotype with a few counts. The chain employs TRBV4-2 and TRBJ2-3, with TRBD1 identical over 10 bases. After removal of 2 bases from V and 3 bases from J, the junction contained 8 bases not matched to a gene. Germline V CDR1 and CDR2: LGHNA, YNFKEQ. The length of the CDR3 is 17 residues. The CDR3: CASSQTPGTGVTDTQYF. The CDR3 bases are TGTGCCAGCAGCCAAACCCCGGGGACAGGGGTTACAGATACGCAGTATTTT.

This clonotype was counted a few times. This sequence joins TRBV7-9 and TRBJ2-7, with unresolved D. Germline CDR1 is SEHNR and CDR2 is FQNEAQ (reference sequence). The CDR3 is 15 residues long. V was cut by 1 base and J by 2 bases, with 12 bases left in between. The DNA of the CDR3 is TGTGCCAGCAGCTTAGGGCCGAGCCCAACCTACGAGCAGTACTTC. Amino acid sequence: CASSLGPSPTYEQYF.

CDR3 sequence reads: CSAVGTYGYTF. CDR3 DNA sequence: TGCAGCGCCGTTGGGACTTATGGCTACACCTTC. This rearrangement joins TRBV29-1 to TRBJ1-2; the D gene is possibly TRBD1 (5 bases). Germline V gene sequence: CDR1 SQVTM, CDR2 ANQGSEA. Trimming removed 7 bases at V and 5 bases at J, with 11 bases between. This CDR3 is 11 amino acids long. The full variable domain, in which reference TRBV29-1 and TRBJ1-2 provide the parts outside the CDR3, is SAVISQKPSRDICQRGTSLTIQCQVDSQVTMMFWYRQQPGQSLTLIATANQGSEATYESGFVIDKFPISRPNLTFSTLTVSNMSPEDSSIYLCSAVGTYGYTFGSGTRLTVV.

This chain uses TRBV7-2 with TRBJ2-5; D is perhaps TRBD1 (5 bases). This CDR3 comprises 14 residues. V was trimmed by 6 bases and J by 11 bases, leaving 22 bases between them. Germline V gene data show CDR1 as SGHTA and CDR2 as FQGNSA. The CDR3 spells CASRSQGQHNEQYF. The DNA of the CDR3 is TGTGCCAGCAGATCCCAGGGCCAGCACAATGAGCAGTACTTC.

The chain is built from TRBV10-3 and TRBJ2-7, with D possibly matching TRBD2 (5 bases). The CDR3 has 15 residues. CDR1 is ENHRY and CDR2 is SYGVKD in the germline V gene. Trimming shortened V by 2 bases and J by 10 bases, and 21 bases separated the two germline ends. CDR3 in DNA: TGTGCCATCAGTGAGGGACGAGCGGAGACTGAGAAACAGTACTTC. Its protein product is CAISEGRAETEKQYF.

The V and J genes are TRBV6-5 and TRBJ2-3; 13 bases map to TRBD2. V was clipped by 6 bases and J by 0 bases; unmatched bases: 3. The CDR3 spans 16 residues. Germline values: CDR1 MNHEY, CDR2 SVGAGI. CDR3 residues: CASSGLAGVSTDTQYF. The CDR3 DNA reads TGTGCCAGCAGCGGACTAGCGGGGGTGAGCACAGATACGCAGTATTTT.